Presented here are 20 T cell receptor beta chains from one specimen sequenced in a study of regulatory T cells in long-lasting Graves disease. Time point meaning: newly diagnosed GD, antithyroid drugs for less than 3 months. Generation of the TCR library employed RNA extracted from PBMCs. HTBI primers from iRepertoire and Arm-PCR of CDR3 regions yielded the TCR beta libraries. TCRdb used MiXCR to reprocess the multiplex PCR reads, holding one entry per CDR3 protein. Here the sample spans roughly 250,000 distinct CDR3 sequences, about 20% being singletons. The same sample was also used in a study of T cells in Graves' hyperthyroidism and ophthalmopathy.

Sample: peripheral blood mononuclear cells (PBMCs), taken at new diagnosis, from a patient treated with antithyroid drugs. Receptors were obtained from a woman in her twenties or thirties with Graves disease.

This clonotype was seen at least ten times. The chain links TRBV12-3 or TRBV12-4 to TRBJ1-4; maybe TRBD1 (6 bases). V shed 5 bases and J shed 7 bases, with 17 bases lying between them. This CDR3 has 15 residues. CDR3 sequence: CASSPRQEEGEKLFF. Written as DNA, the CDR3 is TGTGCCAGCAGTCCCAGACAGGAGGAGGGTGAAAAACTGTTTTTT.

On this clonotype itself: Being one base from a much bigger clone, this may be a read error. The chain couples TRBV4-1 to TRBJ1-2; 9 bases agree with TRBD1. The CDR3 totals 17 residues. Germline lookup yields CDR1 MGHRA and CDR2 YSYEKL. In DNA, the CDR3 is TGCGTCAGCAGCCAAGATAGGTCGGGACAGGGAACCTATGGCTACACCTTC. As protein: CVSSQDRSGQGTYGYTF.

The chain employs TRBV29-1 and TRBJ1-1; tentative D call: TRBD1 (6 bases). V dropped 5 bases and J dropped 0 bases, with 22 bases sitting between them. The CDR3 sequence is 17 residues long. Looked up from germline, CDR1 is SQVTM and CDR2 is ANQGSEA. The CDR3 here is CSVLHLRGSRLNTEAFF. The CDR3 coding sequence is TGCAGCGTTTTGCACCTCAGGGGTTCGAGGTTGAACACTGAAGCTTTCTTT.

There are many counts of this clonotype. For the CDR3, the DNA is TGTGCCAGCAGCGTCAGGGGGGACGTTAATGAAAAACTGTTTTTT. Its protein is CASSVRGDVNEKLFF. The chain joins TRBV9 to TRBJ1-4; 7 positions match TRBD1. Germline V gives CDR1 SGDLS, CDR2 YYNGEE. The junction had 5 bases not matched to a gene; V was cut back by 2 bases and J by 4 bases. The CDR3 runs 15 residues.

This clonotype was detected only once. The V call is TRBV9, the J call TRBJ2-2, with 12 nucleotides matching TRBD2. Germline assignment: CDR1 SGDLS and CDR2 YYNGEE. The CDR3 covers 18 residues. Losses at the gene ends were 4 bases for V and 1 base for J; bases not matched to a gene: 8. This CDR3 is CASSPRLAGAKNTGELFF. The CDR3 DNA is TGTGCCAGCAGCCCACGACTAGCGGGGGCCAAGAACACCGGGGAGCTGTTTTTT.

This chain joins TRBV18 and TRBJ1-5, with 10 nucleotides matching TRBD1. This CDR3 is 16 amino acids long. The V gene's germline CDR1 is KGHSH and CDR2 LQKENI. The trim removed 6 bases at V and 0 bases at J, leaving 5 bases unmatched. The CDR3 is CASSKRTGGSNQPQHF. The CDR3 DNA follows: TGTGCCAGCTCCAAAAGGACAGGGGGTAGCAATCAGCCCCAGCATTTT.

There are many counts of this clonotype. This chain connects TRBV29-1 to TRBJ1-1; D call uncertain. V was clipped by 7 bases and J by 0 bases, with 18 bases between them. The germline V gene encodes CDR1 SQVTM and CDR2 ANQGSEA. This CDR3 region has 15 residues. The CDR3 sequence: CSAYPRSLMNTEAFF. The CDR3 nucleotides read TGCAGCGCGTACCCTCGGAGCTTAATGAACACTGAAGCTTTCTTT. Full variable domain (rest looked up from reference TRBV29-1 and TRBJ1-1): SAVISQKPSRDICQRGTSLTIQCQVDSQVTMMFWYRQQPGQSLTLIATANQGSEATYESGFVIDKFPISRPNLTFSTLTVSNMSPEDSSIYLCSAYPRSLMNTEAFFGQGTRLTVV.

This clonotype has ten or more counts. The chain recombines TRBV20-1 with TRBJ1-5, with D unresolved. The CDR3 covers 13 residues. Trimming stripped 4 bases from V and 8 bases from J, with 15 bases between. Per germline, CDR1 DFQATT and CDR2 SNEGSKA (reference sequence). CDR3 bases: TGCAGTGCTACCCTGGGTGGTGGGGAGCCCCAGCATTTT. It codes for CSATLGGGEPQHF.

This clonotype was detected many times. The chain combines TRBV10-3 with TRBJ2-1; maybe TRBD1 (6 bases). The J call may be in error: the DNA end matches TRBJ2-5 better. CDR3 length: 14 amino acids. Germline CDR1 is ENHRY and CDR2 is SYGVKD. CDR3 in amino acids: CAISETQGPETQYF. The CDR3 region has the DNA TGTGCCATCAGTGAGACCCAGGGGCCGGAGACCCAGTACTTC.

This clonotype was detected ten times or more. The J gene is TRBJ1-4, the V gene TRBV28; 7 bases align to TRBD1. This CDR3 region has 15 residues. J gave up 5 bases and V 5 bases, and 8 bases lay outside the gene matches. CDR1 MDHEN and CDR2 SYDVKM come from the germline V gene. The CDR3 DNA reads as TGTGCCAGCAGTCTCTACAGGGGCCCCAATGAAAAACTGTTTTTT. Its translation is CASSLYRGPNEKLFF.

Comment on this clonotype: A much larger clone lies a single base off, so this may be a read error. The chain uses TRBV7-9 and TRBJ2-1; 7 nucleotides line up with TRBD1. Germline V gene data show CDR1 as SEHNR and CDR2 as FQNEAQ (reference sequence). CDR3 length equals 14 residues. CDR3 sequence (DNA): TGTGCCAGCAGCTTTAGGACAGGACACAATGAGCAGCTCTTC. Its translation: CASSFRTGHNEQLF.

This clonotype was observed many times. CDR3 sequence: CASSYAGYVTEAFF. CDR3 nucleotide sequence: TGTGCCAGCAGTTACGCAGGGTACGTCACTGAAGCTTTCTTT. The chain employs TRBV6-2 or TRBV6-3 and TRBJ1-1; possible D gene TRBD1, 5 bases. The ends were cut back, 2 bases at V and 4 bases at J, with 11 bases in the middle. The CDR3 covers 14 residues. CDR1 MNHEY and CDR2 SVGEGT come from the germline V gene.

On this clonotype: One base separates it from a far larger clone, so it is likely a read error. This chain connects TRBV24-1 to TRBJ2-7; D unclear. CDR1 is KGHDR, CDR2 SFDVKD, per germline. Trimming removed 4 bases at V and 7 bases at J, with 19 bases between. CDR3 size: 15 residues. CDR3 amino acids: CATSDPSRFDNEQYF. The CDR3 DNA reads TGTGCCACCAGTGACCCCTCGCGGTTCGACAATGAGCAGTACTTC.

This clonotype was detected many times. No conserved phenylalanine or tryptophan is present at the end of the CDR3, so a read error is the likely explanation. The DNA is omitted, as the CDR3 cannot be located on it reliably, and the CDR3 follows TCRdb's listing. This chain joins TRBV6-1 and TRBJ2-7; the table's D call, TRBD1, has no DNA check behind it. CDR1 and CDR2 from the germline V gene are MNHNS and SASEGT. The CDR3 sequence runs 13 residues, both termini included. The CDR3 sequence is CASSEGARDTQFL.

This clonotype has at least ten counts. This chain links TRBV29-1 with TRBJ2-7; TRBD1 matches at 10 bases. The CDR3 has 14 residues. Trimming took 1 base from V and 6 from J; bases not matched to a gene: 6. Germline CDR1 and CDR2: SQVTM and ANQGSEA. The CDR3 DNA sequence: TGCAGCGTTGAAGTATGGACAGGGGGTCCCGAGCAGTACTTC. This sequence encodes CSVEVWTGGPEQYF.

Worth noting for this clonotype: The likely explanation is a read error, given a far larger clone one base away. J is TRBJ1-5 and V is TRBV28, with TRBD1 as a possible D gene (6 bases). The V and J ends lost 5 bases and 0 bases respectively, with 14 bases between them. The germline gives CDR1 MDHEN, CDR2 SYDVKM. CDR3 length: 16 residues. The CDR3, as DNA: TGTGCCAGCAGTGAACAGGGAACTTATAGCAATCAGCCCCAGCATTTT. Amino acid sequence: CASSEQGTYSNQPQHF. The full variable domain, rest sourced from reference TRBV28 and TRBJ1-5, is DVKVTQSSRYLVKRTGEKVFLECVQDMDHENMFWYRQDPGLGLRLIYFSYDVKMKEKGDIPEGYSVSREKKERFSLILESASTNQTSMYLCASSEQGTYSNQPQHFGDGTRLSIL.

This clonotype was recorded at least ten times. In DNA, the CDR3 is TGCAGTGCTAGAGATATAGGGGGTTACGAGCAGTACTTC. It codes for CSARDIGGYEQYF. This sequence joins TRBV20-1 and TRBJ2-7; D may be TRBD1 (6 bases). The CDR3 has 13 amino acids. Germline V CDR1 and CDR2: DFQATT, SNEGSKA (reference sequence). With 0 bases removed from V and 4 bases from J, the gap between germline ends came to 10 bases.

This clonotype occurred many times. The chain is built from TRBV11-2 and TRBJ1-5; D ambiguous. Between the trimmed V and J ends, which lost 2 bases and 7 bases, there was a span of 9 bases. Germline V lookup: CDR1 SGHAT, CDR2 FQNNGV. The CDR3 length is 13 residues. CDR3 DNA sequence: TGTGCCAGCAGCTTAACGAGGCAGCAGCCCCAGCATTTT. Encoded protein: CASSLTRQQPQHF.

Many counts were recorded for this clonotype. This rearrangement joins TRBV5-1 to TRBJ1-1; TRBD1 is a possible D gene (5 bases). Per germline, CDR1 SGHRS and CDR2 YFSETQ. The CDR3 sequence is 13 residues long. V shed 4 bases and J shed 6 bases, with 13 bases lying between them. The CDR3 reads CASSETVSAEAFF. CDR3 sequence (DNA): TGCGCCAGCAGCGAGACAGTGAGCGCTGAAGCTTTCTTT.

This clonotype has at least ten counts. CDR3 region: CASSSGPPSNQPQHF. DNA for the CDR3: TGTGCCAGCTCATCGGGACCTCCTAGCAATCAGCCCCAGCATTTT. This chain joins TRBV18 and TRBJ1-5; weak D call: TRBD1 (5 bases). V was clipped by 5 bases and J by 0 bases, with 11 bases between them. This CDR3 contains 15 residues. Per germline, CDR1 KGHSH and CDR2 LQKENI. Full variable domain (missing parts from reference TRBV18 and TRBJ1-5): NAGVMQNPRHLVRRRGQEARLRCSPMKGHSHVYWYRQLPEEGLKFMVYLQKENIIDESGMPKERFSAEFPKEGPSILRIQQVVRGDSAAYFCASSSGPPSNQPQHFGDGTRLSIL.